These 10 T cell receptor beta chains were sequenced from one sample in a study of cytomegalovirus exposure and HLA in healthy donors. Only in-frame clones appear in the TCRdb table, and some are missing; sequencing was by immunoSEQ multiplex PCR. The repertoire holds about 64,000 clones, with roughly nine tenths as singletons. Specimen: PBMCs. The receptors shown here come from a woman between 18 and 29 years old in good health and CMV-seronegative.

The J gene is TRBJ1-5, the V gene TRBV7-9; D is uncertain. Trimming cost V 2 bases and J 4 bases, with 6 bases left between them. Per the germline V gene, CDR1 is SEHNR and CDR2 is FQNEAQ (reference sequence). The CDR3 contains 13 residues. The CDR3 nucleotides are TGTGCCAGCAGCTTAACGGGGAATCAGCCCCAGCATTTT. This sequence encodes CASSLTGNQPQHF.

A single count supports this clone. The rearrangement links TRBV19 to TRBJ1-1, with 8 bases identical to TRBD1. The V gene end was trimmed by 5 bases and the J gene end by 2 bases; junction bases not matched to a gene: 10. This CDR3 has 16 amino acids. Germline V gene sequence: CDR1 LNHDA, CDR2 SQIVND (reference sequence). This chain's CDR3 is CASSSYGQGVNTEAFF. CDR3 DNA: TGTGCCAGTAGTTCATATGGACAGGGCGTAAACACTGAAGCTTTCTTT.

The chain links TRBV6-6 to TRBJ1-5; D gene ambiguous. Trimming removed 5 bases at V and 0 bases at J, with 5 bases between. This CDR3 spans 13 amino acids. Germline values: CDR1 MNHNY, CDR2 SVGAGI (reference sequence). The CDR3: CASSPHSNQPQHF. CDR3 bases: TGTGCCAGCAGTCCACATAGCAATCAGCCCCAGCATTTT.

This chain connects TRBV28 to TRBJ1-3; the D is unclear. Per the germline V gene, CDR1 is MDHEN and CDR2 is SYDVKM. V lost 5 bases and J lost 0, with 14 bases in between. This CDR3 is built from 16 residues. CDR3 DNA: TGTGCCAGCAGTAGCTTTCAGACACTCTCTGGAAACACCATATATTTT. It is translated as CASSSFQTLSGNTIYF.

This chain joins TRBV27 and TRBJ2-5; 9 bases map to TRBD2. Germline CDR1 MNHEY, CDR2 SMNVEV (reference sequence). V dropped 3 bases and J dropped 2; count of bases not matched to a gene: 4. The CDR3 sequence is 15 residues long. Here the CDR3 reads CASSLGLAAQETQYF. In DNA form, the CDR3 reads TGTGCCAGCAGTTTGGGACTAGCCGCGCAAGAGACCCAGTACTTC.

This clone was seen just once. The chain couples TRBV11-2 to TRBJ1-2; 9 bases line up with TRBD1. The V gene's germline CDR1 is SGHAT and CDR2 FQNNGV. V was clipped by 7 bases and J by 5 bases; unmatched bases: 20. The CDR3 loop spans 18 amino acids. The CDR3 loop reads CASNAPYTHTGGAYGYTF. The CDR3 DNA follows: TGTGCCAGCAACGCCCCTTACACGCACACAGGGGGCGCGTATGGCTACACCTTC.

This chain joins TRBV6-1 and TRBJ1-5, with 7 bases identical to TRBD1. V trimming: 11 bases; J trimming: 6 bases; junction bases outside the gene matches: 10. The CDR3 spans 13 residues. Germline CDR1 and CDR2: MNHNS and SASEGT. The CDR3 protein is CAGTDREGQPQHF. The CDR3 DNA sequence: TGTGCCGGTACAGACAGGGAAGGTCAGCCCCAGCATTTT.

The gene calls are TRBV6-5 and TRBJ2-3; the match to TRBD2 covers 10 bases. Germline V gives CDR1 MNHEY, CDR2 SVGAGI. The CDR3 consists of 15 residues. The V gene end was trimmed by 2 bases and the J gene end by 5 bases; junction bases not matched to a gene: 4. The DNA for the CDR3 is TGTGCCAGCAGTTACGAGCGGGGGGGCGGAGATACGCAGTATTTT. Its translation is CASSYERGGGDTQYF.

The J gene is TRBJ2-7, the V gene TRBV9; 8 bases are a match to TRBD2. This CDR3 spans 19 amino acids. The J segment lost 0 bases and the V segment lost 0 bases, leaving 14 bases of the junction unmatched. Germline CDR1 SGDLS, CDR2 YYNGEE. Here the CDR3 reads CASSVAGGVLRSSSYEQYF. The CDR3 region has the DNA TGTGCCAGCAGCGTAGCGGGGGGGGTGTTAAGGAGCAGCTCCTACGAGCAGTACTTC. Drawing the rest from reference TRBV9 and TRBJ2-7, the complete variable domain is DSGVTQTPKHLITATGQRVTLRCSPRSGDLSVYWYQQSLDQGLQFLIQYYNGEERAKGNILERFSAQQFPDLHSELNLSSLELGDSALYFCASSVAGGVLRSSSYEQYFGPGTRLTVT.

The V call is TRBV7-9, the J call TRBJ1-4; a possible D gene is TRBD1 (6 bases). The ends were cut back, 4 bases at V and 8 bases at J, with 17 bases in the middle. The length of the CDR3 is 15 residues. Germline values: CDR1 SEHNR, CDR2 FQNEAQ (reference sequence). The CDR3 DNA reads as TGTGCCAGCAGCTCCGACAGGAGATCTCAGGAAAAACTGTTTTTT. Translation gives CASSSDRRSQEKLFF. The full variable domain, with the rest looked up from reference TRBV7-9 and TRBJ1-4, is DTGVSQNPRHKITKRGQNVTFRCDPISEHNRLYWYRQTLGQGPEFLTYFQNEAQLEKSRLLSDRFSAERPKGSFSTLEIQRTEQGDSAMYLCASSSDRRSQEKLFFGSGTQLSVL.